Listed below are T cell receptor beta chains from one sample, sequenced in a study of shared clonotypes between healthy human individuals. The repertoire was sequenced with immunoSEQ multiplex PCR; TCRdb's copy has only in-frame clones and lacks some. The data contain more than 900,000 clones, around three quarters of them seen just once; the ten biggest clones take up around 0.61%. Input material: memory CD4+ T cells from PBMCs. These receptors all stem from a man aged 18 to 29 in good health. Some clones in this sample may be carry-over from other donors' samples. Both conserved end residues are part of each CDR3. D genes are given only for firm matches. Some rows have no size entry. The others give once, few or many, or a class for an expanded clone.

clone_size,j_call,v_call,d_call,cdr3_aa,cdr3_nt
-,TRBJ2-3,TRBV2,-,CASSVGVTNTDTQYF,TGTGCCAGCAGTGTAGGGGTAACAAACACAGATACGCAGTATTTT
-,TRBJ2-7,TRBV11-2,-,CASSQSGQSYEQYF,TGTGCCAGCAGCCAAAGCGGCCAGTCCTACGAGCAGTACTTC
-,TRBJ2-2,TRBV7-2,-,CASSLLNGGYSGELFF,TGTGCCAGCAGCCTATTAAACGGGGGATATAGCGGGGAGCTGTTTTTT
-,TRBJ2-3,TRBV18,-,CASSGRSADTQYF,TGTGCCAGCTCGGGGAGGTCGGCAGATACGCAGTATTTT
-,TRBJ2-2,TRBV5-1,TRBD2,CASRVPIAGNTGELFF,TGCGCCAGCCGCGTTCCAATAGCGGGGAACACCGGGGAGCTGTTTTTT
-,TRBJ2-3,TRBV5-1,TRBD1,CASSPRKGTGGGDTQYF,TGCGCCAGCAGCCCCCGTAAAGGGACAGGGGGCGGAGATACGCAGTATTTT
-,TRBJ2-1,TRBV5-1,TRBD1,CASSPTGAGGRNEQFF,TGCGCCAGCAGCCCGACAGGGGCAGGGGGTAGGAATGAGCAGTTCTTC
-,TRBJ2-7,TRBV19,TRBD1,CASSRTDRDAGEQYF,TGTGCCAGTAGTAGAACGGACAGGGACGCGGGGGAGCAGTACTTC
-,TRBJ2-3,TRBV28,-,CASRRESTDTQYF,TGTGCCAGCCGAAGGGAGAGTACCGATACGCAGTATTTT
-,TRBJ2-7,TRBV6-5,TRBD1,CASSLTETGGKQYF,TGTGCCAGCAGCCTCACGGAGACAGGGGGGAAGCAGTACTTC
-,TRBJ1-1,TRBV5-1,-,CASNPPGKYTEAFF,TGCGCCAGCAATCCCCCGGGGAAATACACTGAAGCTTTCTTT
many,TRBJ2-7,TRBV19,-,CASSAVPQETPVEQYF,TGTGCCAGTAGCGCCGTCCCCCAGGAGACTCCCGTCGAGCAGTACTTC
-,TRBJ2-5,TRBV25-1,TRBD2,CASSEFPSGQETQYF,TGTGCCAGCAGTGAATTTCCTAGCGGCCAAGAGACCCAGTACTTC
-,TRBJ1-2,TRBV11-2,TRBD1,CASSSTGGYGYTF,TGTGCCAGCAGCTCGACAGGGGGCTATGGCTACACCTTC
-,TRBJ2-1,TRBV27,-,CASTLDGTLAYNEQFF,TGTGCCAGCACCCTAGACGGGACCCTGGCCTACAATGAGCAGTTCTTC
-,TRBJ2-3,TRBV30,TRBD2,CAWSLSRLGGIEYF,TGTGCCTGGAGTCTATCCCGACTGGGGGGGATAGAGTATTTT
many,TRBJ1-2,TRBV5-6,-,CASSGGAGGGYTF,TGTGCCAGCTCGGGAGGGGCCGGCGGTGGCTACACCTTC
-,TRBJ2-2,TRBV6-1,-,CASRWAVTGELFF,TGTGCCAGCAGGTGGGCCGTTACCGGGGAGCTGTTTTTT
-,TRBJ1-2,TRBV2,-,CASSEASGDYGYTF,TGTGCCAGCAGTGAAGCGTCAGGGGACTATGGCTACACCTTC
-,TRBJ2-3,TRBV10-2,-,CASSDSSTDTQYF,TGCGCCAGCAGTGACAGCTCCACAGATACGCAGTATTTT
-,TRBJ1-1,TRBV19,TRBD1,CASSIDRQGTEAFF,TGTGCCAGTAGTATAGACCGACAGGGGACCGAAGCTTTCTTT
-,TRBJ1-4,TRBV5-1,TRBD1,CASSGGTGKNEKLFF,TGCGCCAGCAGCGGAGGGACAGGGAAGAATGAAAAACTGTTTTTT
-,TRBJ2-7,TRBV7-8,TRBD2,CASSLGRTSGRSATYEQYF,TGTGCCAGCAGCTTAGGGCGGACTAGCGGGAGATCGGCGACCTACGAGCAGTACTTC
-,TRBJ1-1,TRBV29-1,TRBD1,CSVETTGGTEAFF,TGCAGCGTTGAAACGACAGGGGGCACTGAAGCTTTCTTT
-,TRBJ2-7,TRBV25-1,-,CASSERANREQYF,TGTGCCAGCAGTGAAAGGGCCAACCGGGAGCAGTACTTC
-,TRBJ2-1,TRBV5-1,TRBD2,CASAPAGDNYNEQFF,TGCGCCAGCGCCCCAGCGGGAGACAACTACAATGAGCAGTTCTTC
-,TRBJ1-1,TRBV5-1,-,CASSLGQRYTEAFF,TGCGCCAGCAGCTTGGGACAGCGATACACTGAAGCTTTCTTT